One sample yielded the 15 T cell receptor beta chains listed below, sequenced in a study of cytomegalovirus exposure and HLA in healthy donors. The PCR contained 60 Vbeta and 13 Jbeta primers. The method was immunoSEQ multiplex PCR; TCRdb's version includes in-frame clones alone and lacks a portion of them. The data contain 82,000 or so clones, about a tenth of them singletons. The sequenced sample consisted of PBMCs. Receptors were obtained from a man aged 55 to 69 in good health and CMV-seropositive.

CDR3 amino acids: CAISEDRASAEQYV. CDR3 coding DNA: TGTGCCATCAGTGAGGACCGGGCTAGCGCCGAGCAGTACGTC. The chain links TRBV10-3 to TRBJ2-7; D perhaps matches TRBD2 (6 bases). Germline V gives CDR1 ENHRY, CDR2 SYGVKD. Deletions cut 2 bases from V and 6 bases from J, with 14 bases between. This CDR3 has 14 amino acids.

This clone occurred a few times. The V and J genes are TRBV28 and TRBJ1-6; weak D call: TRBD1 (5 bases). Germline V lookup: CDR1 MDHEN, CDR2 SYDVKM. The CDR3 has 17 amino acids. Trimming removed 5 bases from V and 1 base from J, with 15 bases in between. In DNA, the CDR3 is TGTGCCAGCAGTGGCGGGGGGGGAGAGTCCTATAATTCACCCCTCCACTTT. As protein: CASSGGGGESYNSPLHF.

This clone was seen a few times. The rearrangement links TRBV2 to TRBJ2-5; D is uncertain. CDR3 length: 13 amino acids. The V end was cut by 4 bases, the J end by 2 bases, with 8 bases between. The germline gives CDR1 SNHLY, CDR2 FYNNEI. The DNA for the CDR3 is TGTGCCAGCAGTGCCGACTGGCAAGAGACCCAGTACTTC. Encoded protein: CASSADWQETQYF.

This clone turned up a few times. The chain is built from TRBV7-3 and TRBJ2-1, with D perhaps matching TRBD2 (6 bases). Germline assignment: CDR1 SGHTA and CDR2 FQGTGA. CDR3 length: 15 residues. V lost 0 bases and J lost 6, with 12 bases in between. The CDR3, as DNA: TGTGCCAGCAGCTTAACATTCGGCGGGGCCAATGAGCAGTTCTTC. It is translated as CASSLTFGGANEQFF.

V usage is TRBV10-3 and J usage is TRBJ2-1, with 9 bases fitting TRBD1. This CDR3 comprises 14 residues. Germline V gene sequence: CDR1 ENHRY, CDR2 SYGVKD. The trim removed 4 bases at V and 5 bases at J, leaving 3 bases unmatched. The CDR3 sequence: CAISVDRGNNEQFF. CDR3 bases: TGTGCCATCAGTGTCGACAGGGGGAACAATGAGCAGTTCTTC.

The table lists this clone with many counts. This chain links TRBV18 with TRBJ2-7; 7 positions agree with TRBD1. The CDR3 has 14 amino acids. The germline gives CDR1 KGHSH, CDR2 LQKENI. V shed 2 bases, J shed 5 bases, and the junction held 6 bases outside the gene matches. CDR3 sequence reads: CASSPRTGWDEQYV. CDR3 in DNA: TGTGCCAGCTCACCAAGGACAGGATGGGACGAGCAGTACGTC.

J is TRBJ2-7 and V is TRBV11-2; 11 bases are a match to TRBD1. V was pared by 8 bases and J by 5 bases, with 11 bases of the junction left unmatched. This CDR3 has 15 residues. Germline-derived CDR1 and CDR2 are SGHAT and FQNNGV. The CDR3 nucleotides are TGTGCCAGCCGCCCTGGGACAGGGGGGCTCCACGAGCAGTACGTC. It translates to CASRPGTGGLHEQYV.

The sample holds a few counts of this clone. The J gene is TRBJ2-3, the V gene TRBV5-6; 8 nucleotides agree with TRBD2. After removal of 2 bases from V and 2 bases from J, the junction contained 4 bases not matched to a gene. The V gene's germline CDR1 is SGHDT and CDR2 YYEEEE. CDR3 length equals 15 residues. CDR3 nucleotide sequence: TGTGCCAGCAGCTTCCTGCGGGGGGACACAGATACGCAGTATTTT. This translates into CASSFLRGDTDTQYF.

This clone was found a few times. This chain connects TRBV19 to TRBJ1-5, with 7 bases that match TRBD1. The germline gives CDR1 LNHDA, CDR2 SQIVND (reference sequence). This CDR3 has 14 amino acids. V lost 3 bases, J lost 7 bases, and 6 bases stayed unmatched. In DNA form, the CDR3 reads TGTGCCAGTAGTATGGAACAGGGGCGGCAGCCCCAGCATTTT. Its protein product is CASSMEQGRQPQHF.

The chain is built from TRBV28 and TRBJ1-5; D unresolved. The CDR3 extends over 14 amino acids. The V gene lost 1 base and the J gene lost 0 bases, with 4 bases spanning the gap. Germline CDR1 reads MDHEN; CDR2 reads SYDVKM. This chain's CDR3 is CASSLSGSNQPQHF. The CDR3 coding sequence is TGTGCCAGCAGTTTATCAGGTAGCAATCAGCCCCAGCATTTT.

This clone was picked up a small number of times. CDR3: CASSLILESGNEQFF. The CDR3 DNA follows: TGTGCCAGCAGTTTAATACTAGAGTCGGGTAATGAGCAGTTCTTC. This sequence joins TRBV28 and TRBJ2-1; possible D gene TRBD2, 5 bases. The CDR3 totals 15 residues. CDR1 is MDHEN and CDR2 is SYDVKM in the germline V gene. Trimming removed 2 bases at V and 7 bases at J, with 15 bases between.

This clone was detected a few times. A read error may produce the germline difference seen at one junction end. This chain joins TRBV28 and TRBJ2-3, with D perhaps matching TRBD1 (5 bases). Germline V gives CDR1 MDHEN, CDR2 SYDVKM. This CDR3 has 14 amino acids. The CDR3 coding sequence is TGTGCCAGCACTTTAGGGGCTAAAACAGATACGCAGTATTTT. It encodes CASTLGAKTDTQYF. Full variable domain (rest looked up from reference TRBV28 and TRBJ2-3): DVKVTQSSRYLVKRTGEKVFLECVQDMDHENMFWYRQDPGLGLRLIYFSYDVKMKEKGDIPEGYSVSREKKERFSLILESASTNQTSMYLCASTLGAKTDTQYFGPGTRLTVL.

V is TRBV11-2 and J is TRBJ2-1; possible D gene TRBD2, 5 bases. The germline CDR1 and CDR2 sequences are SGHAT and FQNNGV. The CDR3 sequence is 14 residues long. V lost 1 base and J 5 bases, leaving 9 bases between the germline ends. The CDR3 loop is CASSLVGIDNEQFF. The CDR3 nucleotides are TGTGCCAGCAGCTTAGTCGGGATCGACAATGAGCAGTTCTTC.

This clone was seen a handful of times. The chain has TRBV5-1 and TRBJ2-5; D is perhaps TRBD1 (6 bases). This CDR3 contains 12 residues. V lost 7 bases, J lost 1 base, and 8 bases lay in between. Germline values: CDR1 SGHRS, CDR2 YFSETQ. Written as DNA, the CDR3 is TGCGCCAGCCGGGACACCCAAGAGACCCAGTACTTC. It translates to CASRDTQETQYF. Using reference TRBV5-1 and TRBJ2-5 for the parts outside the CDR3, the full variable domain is KAGVTQTPRYLIKTRGQQVTLSCSPISGHRSVSWYQQTPGQGLQFLFEYFSETQRNKGNFPGRFSGRQFSNSRSEMNVSTLELGDSALYLCASRDTQETQYFGPGTRLLVL.

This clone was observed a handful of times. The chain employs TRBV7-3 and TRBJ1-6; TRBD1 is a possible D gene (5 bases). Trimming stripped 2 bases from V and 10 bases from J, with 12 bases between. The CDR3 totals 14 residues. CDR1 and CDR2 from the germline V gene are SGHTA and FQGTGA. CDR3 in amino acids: CASSLSDKGSPLHF. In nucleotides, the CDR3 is TGTGCCAGCAGCTTATCGGACAAGGGATCACCCCTCCACTTT.